There are a few counts of the clone carrying this TCR beta chain. V was pared by 1 base and J by 2 bases, with 10 bases of the junction left unmatched. CDR1 is SGHTA and CDR2 is FQGNSA in the germline V gene. The CDR3 loop spans 19 amino acids. This specimen belongs to a study of naive and memory T cell subsets. Both TRBC1 and TRBC2 were covered by a beta constant-region primer of two equimolar oligonucleotides. Four rounds of PCR amplified the ligated cDNA using nested alpha and beta constant-region primers plus SP2. One entry per CDR3 protein, called by TCRdb with MiXCR from the UMI-ligation and nested PCR reads. Here the sample spans approximately 17,000 distinct CDR3 sequences, approximately 8.6% being singletons.

The V call is TRBV7-2, the J call TRBJ2-1; 11 positions agree with TRBD2. Sequencing was carried out using central memory CD8+ T cells from blood. This clonotype was sampled from a human donor in good health. CDR3 protein: CASSLGLAGRGATYNEQFF. In DNA, the CDR3 is TGTGCCAGCAGCTTAGGACTAGCGGGACGGGGGGCGACCTACAATGAGCAGTTCTTC.